A single sample is the source of the 28 T cell receptor beta chains below, sequenced in a study of early T cells in non-severe SARS-CoV-2 infection. MiXCR, applied by TCRdb to the 5' RACE reads, yields one record per CDR3 protein. Here the sample spans 20,000 to 25,000 distinct CDR3 sequences, around 4.5% being singletons. Sequenced: whole blood. These receptors all come from an adult who was a healthcare worker with PCR-confirmed SARS-CoV-2 infection or an uninfected control (not recorded which).

This clonotype was recorded at least ten times. The chain has TRBV6-5 and TRBJ2-7; TRBD1 matches 7 bases. Germline CDR1 and CDR2: MNHEY and SVGAGI. V dropped 5 bases and J dropped 0; count of bases not matched to a gene: 4. The CDR3 sequence is 14 residues long. DNA of the CDR3: TGTGCCAGCAGTGTACAGGGGATCTCCTACGAGCAGTACTTC. This sequence encodes CASSVQGISYEQYF.

This clonotype showed up many times. V and J are TRBV12-3 or TRBV12-4 and TRBJ1-1; the D gene is possibly TRBD1 (6 bases). CDR3 length: 15 amino acids. Trimming pared 7 bases from V and 0 bases from J, leaving 15 bases between. The CDR3 loop is CASTDRSILNTEAFF. CDR3 DNA: TGTGCCAGCACGGACAGAAGCATATTGAACACTGAAGCTTTCTTT.

The V and J genes are TRBV12-2 and TRBJ2-1; TRBD1 reflects the table's D call only, with no check against the DNA. TRBV12-2 is marked as a pseudogene. This CDR3 is built from 16 residues. The CDR3 bases are TGTGCAAGTCGCCCCTGCCTCGGGACAGGCCACAATGAGCAGTTCTTC. Protein sequence: CASRPCLGTGHNEQFF.

This clonotype was counted many times. The chain employs TRBV12-3 or TRBV12-4 and TRBJ2-7; TRBD2 might be the D (6 bases). The germline V and J ends were trimmed by 5 bases and 4 bases, with 15 bases remaining between them. This CDR3 has 14 amino acids. The CDR3 DNA reads as TGTGCCAGCAGTAGGGCTGGGGGGAAATACGAGCAGTACTTC. Protein sequence: CASSRAGGKYEQYF.

In this sample, this clonotype turned up a few times. The rearrangement uses TRBV10-2 and TRBJ2-7; 7 bases fit TRBD2. CDR3 length: 18 residues. From germline, CDR1 is WSHSY and CDR2 SAAADI. V gave up 7 bases and J gave up 5 bases; unmatched junction bases: 23. CDR3: CASKEGPVAGAGPHEQYF. For the CDR3, the DNA is TGCGCCAGCAAAGAGGGTCCCGTCGCGGGAGCGGGACCCCACGAGCAGTACTTC.

V usage is TRBV6-2 or TRBV6-3 and J usage is TRBJ1-5; 7 bases map to TRBD1. The CDR3 loop spans 12 amino acids. The germline gives CDR1 MNHEY, CDR2 SVGEGT. This chain's CDR3 is CATGTVHQPQHF. CDR3 nucleotides: TGTGCAACCGGGACAGTCCATCAGCCCCAGCATTTT.

In its sample, this clonotype was seen a few times. The chain recombines TRBV7-2 with TRBJ2-7; possible D gene TRBD2, 6 bases. The CDR3 has 13 amino acids. Germline V gene sequence: CDR1 SGHTA, CDR2 FQGNSA. The germline V and J ends were trimmed by 3 bases and 7 bases, with 13 bases remaining between them. The CDR3 coding sequence is TGTGCCAGCAGCTTCACGGGAGTGCGAGAGCAGTACTTC. This gives the protein CASSFTGVREQYF.

This clonotype was detected ten times or more. The chain links TRBV12-3 or TRBV12-4 to TRBJ1-2; 9 bases fit TRBD1. This CDR3 comprises 14 residues. V shed 5 bases, J shed 8 bases, and the junction held 9 bases outside the gene matches. CDR3 sequence: CASSPTGQGAGYTF. CDR3 DNA sequence: TGTGCCAGCAGTCCGACGGGACAGGGAGCCGGCTACACCTTC.

At least ten counts were recorded for this clonotype. This chain connects TRBV6-2 or TRBV6-3 to TRBJ2-2; 7 bases are shared with TRBD2. The V and J ends lost 7 bases and 4 bases, in that order; junction bases with no gene match: 18. Germline CDR1 MNHEY, CDR2 SVGEGT. The CDR3 spans 18 residues. CDR3 in amino acids: CASTPYLLEGGSTGELFF. CDR3 nucleotide sequence: TGTGCCAGCACCCCGTATCTGTTGGAGGGCGGGAGCACCGGGGAGCTGTTTTTT.

This clonotype occurred many times. The V gene is TRBV28, the J gene TRBJ2-2, with a possible D match to TRBD2 (6 bases). This CDR3 spans 15 amino acids. Per the germline V gene, CDR1 is MDHEN and CDR2 is SYDVKM. Trimming pared 7 bases from V and 2 bases from J, leaving 14 bases between. The CDR3 is CASNRREPNTGELFF. CDR3 coding DNA: TGTGCCAGCAATAGACGGGAGCCTAACACCGGGGAGCTGTTTTTT.

This clonotype was recorded many times. This chain joins TRBV19 and TRBJ2-3; TRBD2 aligns across 9 bases. Germline-derived CDR1 and CDR2 are LNHDA and SQIVND (reference sequence). The CDR3 is made up of 14 amino acids. With 6 bases clipped from V and 4 bases from J, the junction kept 5 bases outside the gene matches. The CDR3: CASRREGLSDTQYF. The CDR3 DNA reads TGTGCCAGTAGGCGGGAGGGCCTCTCAGATACGCAGTATTTT.

This clonotype was counted many times. The CDR3 is CASMTSGSGYEQFF. CDR3 coding DNA: TGTGCCAGCATGACCAGCGGGAGCGGGTATGAGCAGTTCTTC. The chain couples TRBV2 to TRBJ2-1; 8 nucleotides agree with TRBD2. CDR3 size: 14 residues. Germline-derived CDR1 and CDR2 are SNHLY and FYNNEI. J was trimmed by 8 bases and V by 7 bases; bases with no gene match: 10.

This clonotype was seen many times. The chain is built from TRBV4-3 and TRBJ2-6; 12 bases align to TRBD1. CDR1 and CDR2 from the germline V gene are LGHNA and YSLEER. The V and J ends lost 0 bases and 0 bases, in that order; junction bases with no gene match: 6. The CDR3 runs to 20 residues. The CDR3 DNA follows: TGCGCCAGCAGCCAAGAGGCATTGGGACAGGGGGCCTCTGGGGCCAACGTCCTGACTTTC. Translation gives CASSQEALGQGASGANVLTF.

This clonotype was counted only a few times. The chain carries TRBV2 and TRBJ1-5; tentative D call: TRBD1 (5 bases). CDR1 is SNHLY, CDR2 FYNNEI, per germline. This CDR3 has 14 residues. V dropped 3 bases and J dropped 3 bases, with 9 bases sitting between them. CDR3 nucleotides: TGTGCCAGCAGTGACAGGGTGTCCAATCAGCCCCAGCATTTT. Its translation: CASSDRVSNQPQHF.

This clonotype was detected many times. The chain links TRBV5-1 to TRBJ2-2; the D call may be TRBD1 or TRBD2 (5 bases each). The CDR3 extends over 15 amino acids. Germline CDR1 reads SGHRS; CDR2 reads YFSETQ. V gave up 5 bases and J gave up 1 base, with 12 bases separating them. In DNA, the CDR3 is TGCGCCAGCAGAGAGGGGATTCAGAACACCGGGGAGCTGTTTTTT. This codes for CASREGIQNTGELFF.

This clonotype was recorded at least ten times. The rearrangement uses TRBV7-9 and TRBJ2-1, with 8 bases fitting TRBD1. V was clipped by 5 bases and J by 8 bases; unmatched bases: 5. Germline values: CDR1 SEHNR, CDR2 FQNEAQ (reference sequence). This CDR3 spans 13 amino acids. The CDR3 coding sequence is TGTGCCAGCAGCCCGGACAGGGTCCATGAGCAGTTCTTC. This encodes CASSPDRVHEQFF.

The chain has TRBV19 and TRBJ1-5, with TRBD1 identical over 8 bases. V dropped 5 bases and J dropped 3; count of bases not matched to a gene: 6. CDR1 is LNHDA and CDR2 is SQIVND in the germline V gene (reference sequence). CDR3 size: 15 residues. The CDR3 bases are TGTGCCAGTAGTTTTCACAGGGGGGACAATCAGCCCCAGCATTTT. It specifies CASSFHRGDNQPQHF.

This clonotype came up many times. The genes are TRBV7-2 and TRBJ2-1, with D unresolved. The V end was cut by 2 bases, the J end by 5 bases, with 13 bases between. The CDR3 loop spans 15 amino acids. Germline lookup yields CDR1 SGHTA and CDR2 FQGNSA. The CDR3: CASSLFSSANNEQFF. The CDR3 coding sequence is TGTGCCAGCAGCTTATTTAGCTCAGCGAACAATGAGCAGTTCTTC.

This clonotype was counted only a few times. V and J are TRBV6-1 and TRBJ2-1, with D possibly matching TRBD2 (6 bases). Trimming cost V 6 bases and J 2 bases, with 11 bases left between them. Per germline, CDR1 MNHNS and CDR2 SASEGT. CDR3 length: 14 residues. Here the CDR3 reads CASREGIAYNEQFF. Written as DNA, the CDR3 is TGTGCCAGCAGGGAGGGGATCGCCTACAATGAGCAGTTCTTC.

In its sample, this clonotype was seen many times. J is TRBJ1-5 and V is TRBV12-3 or TRBV12-4; perhaps TRBD1 as D (5 bases). The CDR3 has 15 residues. Trimming removed 5 bases at V and 6 bases at J, with 17 bases between. The CDR3 loop reads CASSPSPVQGQPQHF. Written as DNA, the CDR3 is TGTGCCAGCAGTCCCTCCCCGGTCCAGGGTCAGCCCCAGCATTTT.

Many counts were recorded for this clonotype. The V gene is TRBV7-2, the J gene TRBJ2-3; TRBD2 matches at 7 bases. The CDR3 is made up of 15 amino acids. The V segment lost 5 bases and the J segment 4 bases; nucleotides outside the gene matches: 9. In germline, CDR1 is SGHTA, CDR2 FQGNSA. The CDR3 DNA sequence: TGTGCCAGCAGCCCAACAAGCGGGAATCCAGATACGCAGTATTTT. Translation gives CASSPTSGNPDTQYF.

This clonotype was picked up many times. The chain joins TRBV27 to TRBJ2-2; possible D gene TRBD2, 6 bases. The CDR3 is 14 residues long. The V gene's germline CDR1 is MNHEY and CDR2 SMNVEV (reference sequence). Trimming removed 8 bases at V and 4 bases at J, with 14 bases between. CDR3 amino acids: CASRRGMGTGELFF. The CDR3 DNA reads TGTGCCAGCCGTCGCGGGATGGGCACCGGGGAGCTGTTTTTT.

In its sample, this clonotype was seen many times. The chain couples TRBV28 to TRBJ2-7, with TRBD1 as a possible D gene (6 bases). Trimming shortened V by 8 bases and J by 1 base, and 12 bases separated the two germline ends. CDR1 is MDHEN, CDR2 SYDVKM, per germline. There are 13 residues in the CDR3. CDR3 amino acids: CASRLQGSYEQYF. Here the CDR3 DNA reads TGTGCCAGCCGCCTACAGGGTTCCTACGAGCAGTACTTC.

Ten or more counts support this clonotype. CDR3 in amino acids: CASSPTMAGVSSEQFF. The CDR3 bases are TGTGCCAGCAGCCCAACGATGGCGGGAGTCTCAAGTGAGCAGTTCTTC. The chain links TRBV7-6 to TRBJ2-1; 7 nucleotides match TRBD2. Germline CDR1 reads SGHVS; CDR2 reads FNYEAQ. V lost 5 bases and J lost 9; bases outside the gene matches: 16. The CDR3 has 16 residues.

The chain joins TRBV6-1 to TRBJ1-2; 8 bases match TRBD1. In germline, CDR1 is MNHNS, CDR2 SASEGT. Unmatched junction bases numbered 0, after V lost 4 bases and J lost 2 bases. The CDR3 has 13 residues. This chain's CDR3 is CASSGTGNYGYTF. CDR3 DNA sequence: TGTGCCAGCAGTGGGACAGGGAACTATGGCTACACCTTC.

The genes are TRBV4-2 and TRBJ2-5; D might be TRBD1 or TRBD2, each matching 5 bases. The length of the CDR3 is 13 residues. V dropped 0 bases and J dropped 10 bases, with 12 bases sitting between them. CDR1 and CDR2 (germline): LGHNA, YNFKEQ. CDR3 coding DNA: TGTGCCAGCAGCCAAGAGGACGGTGGGGGCCAGTACTTC. Amino acids: CASSQEDGGGQYF.

The genes are TRBV7-2 and TRBJ1-3, with D maybe TRBD1 (5 bases). The V and J ends lost 6 bases and 5 bases respectively, with 17 bases between them. This CDR3 spans 15 amino acids. Germline values: CDR1 SGHTA, CDR2 FQGNSA. The CDR3 protein is CASSGRDAIRNTIYF. CDR3 DNA sequence: TGTGCCAGCAGTGGCCGGGACGCAATTCGAAACACCATATATTTT.

This clonotype showed up many times. The gene calls are TRBV5-5 and TRBJ1-4, with TRBD1 as a possible D gene (5 bases). This CDR3 has 15 residues. Trimming removed 0 bases from V and 6 bases from J, with 12 bases in between. Germline V CDR1 and CDR2: SGHKS, YYEKEE (reference sequence). CDR3 in amino acids: CASSLGGGLYEKLFF. The CDR3 region has the DNA TGTGCCAGCAGCTTGGGGGGCGGCCTTTATGAAAAACTGTTTTTT.